The sequence of this TCR beta chain was determined in a study of chemoradiotherapy in HPV16-positive cancers. The CDR3 spans 16 residues. From germline, CDR1 is SNHLY and CDR2 FYNNEI. The germline V and J ends were trimmed by 3 bases and 0 bases, with 12 bases remaining between them. About this clone: Its antigen is currently unknown.

Study-wide results and limits: During treatment, candidate HPV-specific clones and E7-related motifs expanded in tumor. In HPV16-positive patients, HPV-responsive T-cell expansion tracked better recurrence-free survival.

The repertoire was sequenced with immunoSEQ multiplex PCR; TCRdb's copy has only in-frame clones and lacks some. The sample has 53,000 or so clones, more than 75% seen once. The source was blood, collected from a patient who underwent chemoradiotherapy. The chain recombines TRBV2 with TRBJ1-3; D is possibly TRBD1 (5 bases). The TCR originated in a human donor with HPV-associated anogenital cancer. CDR3: CASSEGRGNSGNTIYF. Written as DNA, the CDR3 is TGTGCCAGCAGTGAGGGACGAGGAAACTCTGGAAACACCATATATTTT.